Each of the 20 T cell receptor beta chains below was sequenced from the same sample in a study of blood T cell repertoires in COVID-19. Method: immunoSEQ multiplex PCR; TCRdb's copy keeps in-frame clones and lacks some. The table lists 150,000 to 200,000 clones, roughly 73% of them singletons. Sequencing was carried out using peripheral blood. The source of these receptors is a man in his 70s with acute or convalescent COVID-19.

This chain links TRBV5-5 with TRBJ2-1, with 7 nucleotides matching TRBD1. V was clipped by 5 bases and J by 4 bases; unmatched bases: 12. The CDR3 extends over 16 amino acids. In germline, CDR1 is SGHKS, CDR2 YYEKEE (reference sequence). The DNA of the CDR3 is TGTGCCAGCAGTCGAATTGCGACAGGGATATACAATGAGCAGTTCTTC. Amino acids: CASSRIATGIYNEQFF.

This clone has a single count. The chain couples TRBV6-5 to TRBJ2-7; 8 bases are a match to TRBD2. Germline CDR1 MNHEY, CDR2 SVGAGI. The CDR3 totals 16 residues. With V trimmed by 0 bases and J by 0 bases, 4 bases remained unmatched. CDR3 coding DNA: TGTGCCAGCAGTTACTCCAGCGGGGGCCACTCCTACGAGCAGTACTTC. Protein sequence: CASSYSSGGHSYEQYF.

This chain links TRBV18 with TRBJ1-1, with unresolved D. The V gene lost 6 bases and the J gene lost 0 bases, with 8 bases spanning the gap. The CDR3 extends over 13 amino acids. Germline assignment: CDR1 KGHSH and CDR2 LQKENI. CDR3 nucleotide sequence: TGTGCCAGCTCCCCAGGCATGAACACTGAAGCTTTCTTT. It codes for CASSPGMNTEAFF. Full variable domain (outside the CDR3, taken from reference TRBV18 and TRBJ1-1): NAGVMQNPRHLVRRRGQEARLRCSPMKGHSHVYWYRQLPEEGLKFMVYLQKENIIDESGMPKERFSAEFPKEGPSILRIQQVVRGDSAAYFCASSPGMNTEAFFGQGTRLTVV.

V is TRBV5-4 and J is TRBJ2-5; D unclear. The CDR3 is 11 residues long. V lost 4 bases, J lost 5 bases, and 6 bases lay in between. Per germline, CDR1 SGHNT and CDR2 YYREEE (reference sequence). Here the CDR3 reads CASSNAETQYF. In DNA form, the CDR3 reads TGTGCCAGCAGCAACGCGGAGACCCAGTACTTC.

The V gene is TRBV7-9, the J gene TRBJ1-2, with 8 positions matching TRBD1. This CDR3 has 13 residues. The junction had 8 bases not matched to a gene; V was cut back by 6 bases and J by 8 bases. From germline, CDR1 is SEHNR and CDR2 FQNEAQ (reference sequence). The CDR3 region has the DNA TGTGCCAGCAGTCTCAAGCAGGGGGCCGGCTACACCTTC. Its translation is CASSLKQGAGYTF.

The rearrangement uses TRBV11-2 and TRBJ2-1; 8 bases line up with TRBD2. V trimming: 1 base; J trimming: 0 bases; junction bases outside the gene matches: 5. Germline assignment: CDR1 SGHAT and CDR2 FQNNGV. The CDR3 has 17 residues. The CDR3 DNA sequence: TGTGCCAGCAGCTTAGGGGCGGGAGGAACCTCCTACAATGAGCAGTTCTTC. This encodes CASSLGAGGTSYNEQFF.

The rearrangement joins TRBV19 to TRBJ2-1; D remains ambiguous. Trimming pared 0 bases from V and 2 bases from J, leaving 14 bases between. The CDR3 sequence is 17 residues long. CDR1 and CDR2 from the germline V gene are LNHDA and SQIVND (reference sequence). DNA of the CDR3: TGTGCCAGTAGTATAGAGAGGAACCTCCCCCCCTACAATGAGCAGTTCTTC. This encodes CASSIERNLPPYNEQFF.

The J gene is TRBJ1-3, the V gene TRBV7-8; D may be TRBD1 (6 bases). Germline CDR1 is SGHVS and CDR2 is FQNEAQ. Trimming removed 2 bases at V and 6 bases at J, with 17 bases between. The CDR3 is made up of 16 amino acids. CDR3 in DNA: TGTGCCAGCAGCTTAAGTGTACAGGGAGACGAAAACACCATATATTTT. It specifies CASSLSVQGDENTIYF.

The genes are TRBV12-2 and TRBJ1-3; TRBD1 was called by the table and not checked on the DNA. TRBV12-2 constitutes a pseudogene. The CDR3 spans 13 residues. The CDR3 bases are TGTGCAAGTCGCCGGGGACAGCGGAACACCATATATTTT. Translation: CASRRGQRNTIYF.

V usage is TRBV6-4 and J usage is TRBJ2-1, with 7 bases fitting TRBD1. The CDR3 runs 16 residues. Germline loops: CDR1 MRHNA, CDR2 SNTAGT. The trim removed 4 bases at V and 3 bases at J, leaving 9 bases unmatched. In DNA form, the CDR3 reads TGTGCCAGCAGTGCAAACGACAGGGACCTCTACAATGAGCAGTTCTTC. The encoded protein is CASSANDRDLYNEQFF.

This chain uses TRBV7-2 with TRBJ1-2, with 9 nucleotides matching TRBD1. Germline V gene sequence: CDR1 SGHTA, CDR2 FQGNSA. J gave up 8 bases and V 5 bases, and 6 bases lay outside the gene matches. The CDR3 covers 13 residues. CDR3 in amino acids: CASSPGQGEGYTF. In DNA, the CDR3 is TGTGCCAGCAGCCCGGGACAGGGAGAAGGCTACACCTTC. The full variable domain, completed using reference TRBV7-2 and TRBJ1-2, is GAGVSQSPSNKVTEKGKDVELRCDPISGHTALYWYRQSLGQGLEFLIYFQGNSAPDKSGLPSDRFSAERTGGSVSTLTIQRTQQEDSAVYLCASSPGQGEGYTFGSGTRLTVV.

This chain connects TRBV28 to TRBJ1-2; D might be TRBD1 (5 bases). In germline, CDR1 is MDHEN, CDR2 SYDVKM. Trimming took 6 bases from V and 7 from J, leaving 9 bases between them. This CDR3 spans 11 amino acids. CDR3 residues: CASSATGGYTF. CDR3 DNA sequence: TGTGCCAGCAGCGCAACAGGTGGCTACACCTTC.

This rearrangement joins TRBV9 to TRBJ2-1, with 9 positions matching TRBD2. Per germline, CDR1 SGDLS and CDR2 YYNGEE. Trimming removed 0 bases from V and 6 bases from J; junction bases left unmatched: 4. The CDR3 length is 15 residues. CDR3 DNA: TGTGCCAGCAGCGTAGATCCTAGCGGGGTCAATGAGCAGTTCTTC. It encodes CASSVDPSGVNEQFF.

This chain links TRBV10-1 with TRBJ2-7, with D possibly TRBD1 on 5 matching bases. V gave up 0 bases and J gave up 7 bases, with 16 bases separating them. Germline CDR1 WNHNN, CDR2 SYGVQD (reference sequence). The CDR3 spans 15 residues. CDR3 region: CASSESEDLSGEQYF. The CDR3 nucleotides read TGCGCCAGCAGTGAGTCTGAGGACCTGTCAGGGGAGCAGTACTTC.

The count of this clone is one. This chain joins TRBV7-2 and TRBJ2-3; TRBD2 matches at 9 bases. Germline loops: CDR1 SGHTA, CDR2 FQGNSA. This CDR3 is built from 15 residues. The trim removed 5 bases at V and 1 base at J, leaving 4 bases unmatched. CDR3: CASSPVAGGTDTQYF. As DNA, the CDR3 is TGTGCCAGCAGCCCAGTAGCGGGAGGCACAGATACGCAGTATTTT.

A single count supports this clone. The chain has TRBV2 and TRBJ2-4; TRBD2 matches at 10 bases. This CDR3 is 15 amino acids long. Germline V lookup: CDR1 SNHLY, CDR2 FYNNEI. The V and J ends lost 6 bases and 12 bases, in that order; junction bases with no gene match: 14. The CDR3 protein is CASRPLAGASIGQYF. CDR3 coding DNA: TGTGCCAGCAGACCCCTAGCGGGGGCGTCGATCGGTCAGTACTTC.

This chain links TRBV6-5 with TRBJ1-1; 7 positions match TRBD1. Trimming removed 6 bases from V and 5 bases from J; junction bases left unmatched: 6. The CDR3 is 13 residues long. CDR1 is MNHEY, CDR2 SVGAGI, per germline. CDR3 coding DNA: TGTGCCAGCAGAACAGGGGAAGGGACTGAAGCTTTCTTT. Translation gives CASRTGEGTEAFF.

The chain carries TRBV5-1 and TRBJ2-7; 8 nucleotides line up with TRBD1. The CDR3 extends over 14 amino acids. With 3 bases clipped from V and 5 bases from J, the junction kept 7 bases outside the gene matches. From germline, CDR1 is SGHRS and CDR2 YFSETQ. DNA for the CDR3: TGCGCCAGCAGCTCACAGGGGGAAGTGCACGAGCAGTACTTC. It yields the protein CASSSQGEVHEQYF.

On this clone itself: Other DNA variants within this sample encode the same CDR3. V usage is TRBV7-9 and J usage is TRBJ2-2; 7 nucleotides align to TRBD1. V shed 1 base, J shed 1 base, and the junction held 0 bases outside the gene matches. CDR3 length: 15 residues. The V gene's germline CDR1 is SEHNR and CDR2 FQNEAQ (reference sequence). CDR3: CASSLGQGNTGELFF. The CDR3 coding sequence is TGTGCCAGCAGCTTAGGACAGGGGAACACCGGGGAGCTGTTTTTT.

This clone was detected only once. This rearrangement joins TRBV10-3 to TRBJ1-5; 11 bases are a match to TRBD1. The CDR3 sequence is 14 residues long. V gave up 6 bases and J gave up 6 bases; unmatched junction bases: 4. From germline, CDR1 is ENHRY and CDR2 SYGVKD. CDR3 sequence (DNA): TGTGCCATCAGCGAGGACAGGGGGCCTCAGCCCCAGCATTTT. Encoded protein: CAISEDRGPQPQHF.